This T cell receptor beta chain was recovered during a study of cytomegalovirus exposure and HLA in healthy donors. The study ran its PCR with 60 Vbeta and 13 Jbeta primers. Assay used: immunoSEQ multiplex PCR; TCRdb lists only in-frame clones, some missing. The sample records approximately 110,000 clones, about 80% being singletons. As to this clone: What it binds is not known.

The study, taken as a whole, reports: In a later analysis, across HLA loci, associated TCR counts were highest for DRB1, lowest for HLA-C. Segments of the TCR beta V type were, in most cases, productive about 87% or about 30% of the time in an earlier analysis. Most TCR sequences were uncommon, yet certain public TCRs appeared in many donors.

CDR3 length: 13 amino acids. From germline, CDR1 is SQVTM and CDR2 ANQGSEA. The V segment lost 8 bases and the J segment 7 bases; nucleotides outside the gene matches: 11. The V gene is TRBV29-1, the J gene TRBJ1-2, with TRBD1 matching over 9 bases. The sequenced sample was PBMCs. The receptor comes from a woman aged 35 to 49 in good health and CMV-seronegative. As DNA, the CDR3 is TGCAGCCACCGGGGACAGGGTGAAGGTGGCTACACCTTC. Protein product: CSHRGQGEGGYTF.